This is a list of T cell receptor beta chains from one sample in a study of spatial heterogeneity in lung cancer. MiXCR, run by TCRdb on the 5' RACE reads, gives a single entry per CDR3 protein. The repertoire holds thousands of distinct CDR3 sequences, with roughly 12% as singletons. This sample comprised lung tumor tissue, obtained at surgery. Receptors were obtained from a male donor with early-stage non-small cell lung cancer. Both conserved end residues are part of each CDR3. The D gene is left open where the match is weak. Not all rows give a size; the values are once, few, many and, for expanded clones, a class.

>many|TRBD2|TRBJ2-5|TRBV28
CASSLGSGVNQETQYF
TGTGCCAGCAGTTTAGGGAGCGGGGTAAACCAAGAGACCCAGTACTTC
>many|TRBD1|TRBJ2-7|TRBV10-3
CAIIPGQGYEQYF
TGTGCCATCATTCCGGGACAGGGTTACGAGCAGTACTTC
>many|TRBD1|TRBJ2-2|TRBV2
CASSGQGRAGELFF
TGTGCCAGCTCGGGACAGGGTAGAGCCGGGGAGCTGTTTTTT
>NA|TRBD1|TRBJ2-7|TRBV12-3/TRBV12-4
CASSLTGAGSYEQYF
TGTGCCAGCAGTTTAACAGGGGCCGGGTCCTACGAGCAGTACTTC
>medium-sized|TRBD2|TRBJ2-1|TRBV27
CASSLWASGSLDNEQFF
TGTGCCAGCAGTTTATGGGCTAGCGGGAGTTTAGACAATGAGCAGTTCTTC
>many|TRBD2|TRBJ2-3|TRBV20-1
CSARGTSGSADTQYF
TGCAGTGCTAGGGGGACTAGCGGGAGCGCAGATACGCAGTATTTT
>many|NA|TRBJ2-1|TRBV20-1
CSARPPRLVLSYNEQFF
TGCAGTGCTAGGCCCCCCCGACTAGTACTCTCCTACAATGAGCAGTTCTTC
>many|NA|TRBJ2-7|TRBV3-1
CATGALPYEQYF
TGTGCCACCGGGGCCCTCCCCTACGAGCAGTACTTC
>few|NA|TRBJ2-1|TRBV19
CASSISGSSYNEQFF
TGTGCCAGTAGTATATCGGGGAGCTCCTACAATGAGCAGTTCTTC
>many|TRBD1|TRBJ2-7|TRBV7-2
CASSFTGTDIEQYF
TGTGCCAGCAGCTTTACAGGGACAGATATCGAGCAGTACTTC